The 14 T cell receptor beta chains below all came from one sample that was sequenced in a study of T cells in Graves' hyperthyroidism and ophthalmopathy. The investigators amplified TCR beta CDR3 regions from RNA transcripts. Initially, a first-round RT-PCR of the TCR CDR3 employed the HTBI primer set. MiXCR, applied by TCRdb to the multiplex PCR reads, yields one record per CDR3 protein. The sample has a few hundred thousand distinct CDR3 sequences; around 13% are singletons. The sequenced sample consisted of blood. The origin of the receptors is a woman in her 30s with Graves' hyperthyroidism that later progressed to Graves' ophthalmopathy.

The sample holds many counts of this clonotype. The CDR3 bases are TGTGCCAGCAGTTTATTACAGTATTCTGCTGAAGCTTTCTTT. Protein: CASSLLQYSAEAFF. The chain combines TRBV28 with TRBJ1-1; no clear D. CDR3 size: 14 residues. Germline CDR1 and CDR2: MDHEN and SYDVKM. V was shortened by 1 base and J by 6 bases, with 12 bases between the two germline ends.

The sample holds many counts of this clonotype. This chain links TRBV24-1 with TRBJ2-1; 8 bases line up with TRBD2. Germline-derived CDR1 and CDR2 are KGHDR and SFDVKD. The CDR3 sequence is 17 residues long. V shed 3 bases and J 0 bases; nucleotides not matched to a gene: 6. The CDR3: CATSDTSGGSSYNEQFF. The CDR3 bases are TGTGCCACCAGTGATACCAGCGGGGGCAGCTCCTACAATGAGCAGTTCTTC.

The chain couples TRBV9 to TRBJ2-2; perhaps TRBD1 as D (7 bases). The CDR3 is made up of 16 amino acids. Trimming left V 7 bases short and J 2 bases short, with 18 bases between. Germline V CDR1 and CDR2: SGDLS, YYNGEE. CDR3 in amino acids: CASGLQGRINTGELFF. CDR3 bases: TGTGCCAGCGGATTACAGGGGAGGATTAACACCGGGGAGCTGTTTTTT.

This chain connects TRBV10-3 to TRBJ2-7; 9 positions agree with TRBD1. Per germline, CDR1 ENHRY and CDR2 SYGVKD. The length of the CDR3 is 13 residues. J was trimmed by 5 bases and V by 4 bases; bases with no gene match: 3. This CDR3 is CAISGGQGHEQYF. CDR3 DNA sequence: TGTGCCATCAGTGGGGGACAGGGCCACGAGCAGTACTTC.

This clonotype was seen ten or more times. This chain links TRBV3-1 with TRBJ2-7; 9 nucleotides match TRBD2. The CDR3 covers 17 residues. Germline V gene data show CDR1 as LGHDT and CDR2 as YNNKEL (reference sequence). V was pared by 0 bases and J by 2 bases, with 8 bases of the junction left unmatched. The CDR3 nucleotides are TGTGCCAGCAGCCAAGATCCTAGCGGGATACCGGCCTACGAGCAGTACTTC. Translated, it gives CASSQDPSGIPAYEQYF.

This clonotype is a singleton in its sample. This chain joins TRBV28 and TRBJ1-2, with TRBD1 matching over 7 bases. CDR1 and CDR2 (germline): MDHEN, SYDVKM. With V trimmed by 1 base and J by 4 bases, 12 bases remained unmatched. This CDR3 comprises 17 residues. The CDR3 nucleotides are TGTGCCAGCAGTTTATCGGCAGGGGGTGTGGGGCCCTATGGCTACACCTTC. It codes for CASSLSAGGVGPYGYTF.

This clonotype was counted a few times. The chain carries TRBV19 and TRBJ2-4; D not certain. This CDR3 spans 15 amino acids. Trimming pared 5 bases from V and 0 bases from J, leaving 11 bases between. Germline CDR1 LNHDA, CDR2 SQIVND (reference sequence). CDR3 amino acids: CASSLAVLAKNIQYF. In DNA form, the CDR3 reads TGTGCCAGTAGTTTGGCTGTTCTAGCCAAAAACATTCAGTACTTC. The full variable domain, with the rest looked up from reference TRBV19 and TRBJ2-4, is DGGITQSPKYLFRKEGQNVTLSCEQNLNHDAMYWYRQDPGQGLRLIYYSQIVNDFQKGDIAEGYSVSREKKESFPLTVTSAQKNPTAFYLCASSLAVLAKNIQYFGAGTRLSVL.

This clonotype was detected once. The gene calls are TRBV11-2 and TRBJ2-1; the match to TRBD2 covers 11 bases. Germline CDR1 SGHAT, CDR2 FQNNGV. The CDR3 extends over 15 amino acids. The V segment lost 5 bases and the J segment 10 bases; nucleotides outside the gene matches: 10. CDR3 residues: CASSPLAGGMGEQFF. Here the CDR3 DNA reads TGTGCCAGCAGCCCTCTAGCGGGGGGTATGGGGGAGCAGTTCTTC.

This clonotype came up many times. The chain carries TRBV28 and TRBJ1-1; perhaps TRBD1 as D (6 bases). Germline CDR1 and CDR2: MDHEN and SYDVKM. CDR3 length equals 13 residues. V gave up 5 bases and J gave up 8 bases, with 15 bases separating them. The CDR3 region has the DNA TGTGCCAGCAGTGGGGAGGGGGTTTCAGAAGCTTTCTTT. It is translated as CASSGEGVSEAFF.

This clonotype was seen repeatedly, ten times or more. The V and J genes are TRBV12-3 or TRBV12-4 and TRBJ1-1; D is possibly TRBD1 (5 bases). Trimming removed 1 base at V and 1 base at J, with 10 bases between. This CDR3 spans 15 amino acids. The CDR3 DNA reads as TGTGCCAGCAGTTTAGAGTTCGGGGGGAACACTGAAGCTTTCTTT. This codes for CASSLEFGGNTEAFF.

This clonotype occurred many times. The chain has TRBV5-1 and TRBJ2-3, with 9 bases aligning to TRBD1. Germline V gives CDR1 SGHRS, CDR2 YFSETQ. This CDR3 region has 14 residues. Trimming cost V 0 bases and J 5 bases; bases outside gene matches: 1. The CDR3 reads CASSLDRGQDTQYF. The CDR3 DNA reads TGCGCCAGCAGCTTGGACAGGGGGCAAGATACGCAGTATTTT.

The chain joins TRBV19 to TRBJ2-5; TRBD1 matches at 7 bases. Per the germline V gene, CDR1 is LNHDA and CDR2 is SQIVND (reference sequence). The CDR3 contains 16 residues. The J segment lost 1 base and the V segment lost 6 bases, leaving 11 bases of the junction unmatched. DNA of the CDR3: TGTGCCAGTAGGGTTACCGGGACAGCTGTCCAAGAGACCCAGTACTTC. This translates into CASRVTGTAVQETQYF.

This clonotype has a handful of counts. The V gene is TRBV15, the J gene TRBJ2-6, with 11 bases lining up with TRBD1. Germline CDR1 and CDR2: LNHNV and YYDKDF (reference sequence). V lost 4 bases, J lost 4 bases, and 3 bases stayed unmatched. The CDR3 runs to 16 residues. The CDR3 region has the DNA TGTGCCACCAGCACAGGACAGGGGGCGGGGGCCAACGTCCTGACTTTC. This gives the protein CATSTGQGAGANVLTF. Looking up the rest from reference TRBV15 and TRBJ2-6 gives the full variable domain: DAMVIQNPRYQVTQFGKPVTLSCSQTLNHNVMYWYQQKSSQAPKLLFHYYDKDFNNEADTPDNFQSRRPNTSFCFLDIRSPGLGDTAMYLCATSTGQGAGANVLTFGAGSRLTVL.

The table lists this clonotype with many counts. Here the CDR3 DNA reads TGTGCCAGCTCACCAGCGAGTATGGGTCCCAATCAGCCCCAGCATTTT. Residues: CASSPASMGPNQPQHF. This rearrangement joins TRBV18 to TRBJ1-5; D unclear. Germline CDR1 and CDR2: KGHSH and LQKENI. The V gene lost 2 bases and the J gene lost 3 bases, with 14 bases spanning the gap. This CDR3 is 16 amino acids long.